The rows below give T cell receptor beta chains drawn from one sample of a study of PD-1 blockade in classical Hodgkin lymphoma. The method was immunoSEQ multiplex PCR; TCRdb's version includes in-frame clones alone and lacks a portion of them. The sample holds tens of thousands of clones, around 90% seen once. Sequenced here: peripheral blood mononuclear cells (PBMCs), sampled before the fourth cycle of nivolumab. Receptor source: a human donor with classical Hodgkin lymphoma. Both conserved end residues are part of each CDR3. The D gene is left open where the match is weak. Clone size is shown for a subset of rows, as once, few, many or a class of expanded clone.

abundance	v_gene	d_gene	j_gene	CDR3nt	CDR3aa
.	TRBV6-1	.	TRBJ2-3	TGTGCCAGCAGCCCACCCCCCAGGCCTGCGCAGTATTTT	CASSPPPRPAQYF
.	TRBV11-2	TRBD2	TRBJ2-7	TGTGCCAGCAGCTTAAGGCTGGCGACTAGCGGGTTATACGAGCAGTACTTC	CASSLRLATSGLYEQYF
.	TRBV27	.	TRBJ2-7	TGTGCCAGCAGTTTAAAGGGCAGCTACTACGAGCAGTACTTC	CASSLKGSYYEQYF
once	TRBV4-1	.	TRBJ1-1	TGCGCCAGCAGCTCACGAGGGACTGAAGCTTTCTTT	CASSSRGTEAFF
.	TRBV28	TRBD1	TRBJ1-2	TGTGCCAGCAGTAACACCGGGACAGGGTTTCCCTCTGGCTACACCTTC	CASSNTGTGFPSGYTF
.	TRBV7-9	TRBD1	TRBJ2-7	TGTGCCAGCAGCGGGACAGGCTACGAGCAGTACTTC	CASSGTGYEQYF
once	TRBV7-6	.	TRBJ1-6	TGTGCCAGCAGCTTAGCGGGGGCAGCTGGGGCCCTCCACTTT	CASSLAGAAGALHF
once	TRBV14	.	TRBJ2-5	TGTGCCAGCAGCCAAGTTTTAGGGGGCCAAGAGACCCAGTACTTC	CASSQVLGGQETQYF
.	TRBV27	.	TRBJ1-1	TGTGCCAGCAGTTGGGAACGGAACACTGAAGCTTTCTTT	CASSWERNTEAFF
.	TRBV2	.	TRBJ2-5	TGTGCCAGCATGATGGTCCAAGAGACCCAGTACTTC	CASMMVQETQYF
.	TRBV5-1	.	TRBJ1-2	TGCGCCAGCAACCTGGACGGCGGCCCCTATGGCTACACCTTC	CASNLDGGPYGYTF
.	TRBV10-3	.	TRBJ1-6	TGTGCCATCAGCGGCCGGGCGGGGGTGGACAATTCACCCCTCCACTTT	CAISGRAGVDNSPLHF
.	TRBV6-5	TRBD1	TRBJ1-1	TGTGCCAGCAGTCCGTTAGGACAGGGCCTCCTTGAAGCTTTCTTT	CASSPLGQGLLEAFF
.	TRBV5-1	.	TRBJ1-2	TGCGCCAGCAGCTTGGGCAGCTATGGCTACACCTTC	CASSLGSYGYTF
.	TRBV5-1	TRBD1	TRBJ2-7	TGCGCCAGCAGCCCAGACGGACAGGGGAATACCTACGAGCAGTACTTC	CASSPDGQGNTYEQYF
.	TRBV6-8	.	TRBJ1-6	TGTGCCAGCTTTGAGACGCCGAACGGGGGGGGAAAGGGGAATTCACCCCTCCACTTT	CASFETPNGGGKGNSPLHF
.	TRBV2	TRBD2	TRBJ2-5	TGTGCCAGCAGTGAAGGTGTCGGGCGGGGGGAACAAGAGACCCAGTACTTC	CASSEGVGRGEQETQYF
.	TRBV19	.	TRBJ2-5	TGTGCCAGTAGTATTGGGGACACCGACCAAGAGACCCAGTACTTC	CASSIGDTDQETQYF
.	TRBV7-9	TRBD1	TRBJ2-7	TGTGCCAGCAGCCTCAGTCCCGGGACAGGGGTGAAGGCCTACGAGCAGTACTTC	CASSLSPGTGVKAYEQYF
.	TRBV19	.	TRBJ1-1	TGTGCCAGTAGTATCGGGACGGGAGGTGAAGCTTTCTTT	CASSIGTGGEAFF
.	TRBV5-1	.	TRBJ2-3	TGCGCCAGCAGCAATACCGATACGCAGTATTTT	CASSNTDTQYF
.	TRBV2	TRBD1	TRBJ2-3	TGTGCCAGCACCGGAACAGGGGGGCGCGACACAGATACGCAGTATTTT	CASTGTGGRDTDTQYF
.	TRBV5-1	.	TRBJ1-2	TGCGCCAGCATGGAAGGACAGAACTATGGCTACACCTTC	CASMEGQNYGYTF
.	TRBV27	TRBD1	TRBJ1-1	TGTGCCAGCAGTTTCCGACAGGGTGGGGAAGCTTTCTTT	CASSFRQGGEAFF
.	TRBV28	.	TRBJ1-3	TGTGCCAGCAGCGCAGCGGGGGGGATAGAGTCTGGAAACACCATATATTTT	CASSAAGGIESGNTIYF
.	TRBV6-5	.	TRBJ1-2	TGTGCCACCCTCAGGGCCTCCTATGGCTACACCTTC	CATLRASYGYTF
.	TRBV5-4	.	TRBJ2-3	TGTGCCAGCAGATCAGGGGGGAGCACAGATACGCAGTATTTT	CASRSGGSTDTQYF